The rows below give T cell receptor beta chains drawn from one sample of a study of T cell repertoires in cytomegalovirus infection. TCRdb analysed the reads with MiXCR anew, one entry per CDR3 protein. The data contain approximately 730,000 distinct CDR3 sequences, 30% to 40% of them singletons. These receptors have no known antigen. Specimen: cultured PBMCs, collected from culture after CMV antigen stimulation. The receptors were gathered from a human donor in good health (CMV status not recorded). Some clones in this sample may be carry-over from other donors' samples. The conserved cysteine and the conserved F or W are not part of the CDR3 here.

TRBJ2-5	TRBV14	ASSGIWGETQY
TRBJ2-7	TRBV7-2	ASSLKTGETEQY
TRBJ2-1	TRBV10-2	ASRVAGGHNEQF
TRBJ2-1	TRBV7-2	ASSPNYQGQF
TRBJ1-6	TRBV25-1	ASSGGQWGNSPLH
TRBJ2-7	TRBV11-2	ASSPRGLAGGSVYEQY
TRBJ2-7	TRBV11-2	ASSFGQDYEQY
TRBJ2-7	TRBV19	ASSIGTRSYEQY
TRBJ2-1	TRBV7-2	ASSQARVSSYNEQF
TRBJ2-5	TRBV14	ASSRTSVETQY
TRBJ1-3	TRBV7-8	ASSPPKGAAGNTIY
TRBJ2-1	TRBV18	ASSRARDMSSYNEQF
TRBJ2-1	TRBV6-2/TRBV6-3	ASSYPFEGAYNEQF
TRBJ2-5	TRBV18	ASSPQEETQY
TRBJ2-6	TRBV4-3	ASSQGSDSGANVLT
TRBJ1-2	TRBV3-1	ASSQGGLEVYGYT
TRBJ2-1	TRBV6-5	ASSYSTSGVYNEQF
TRBJ1-4	TRBV7-9	ASSSYATNEKLF
TRBJ1-6	TRBV5-6	ASSFRDRASPLH
TRBJ2-7	TRBV7-2	ASSLRGTGYGYEQY
TRBJ1-2	TRBV7-2	ASSPKPNYGYT
TRBJ2-1	TRBV7-9	ASSGQWADEQF
TRBJ2-1	TRBV20-1	SARGADSHEQF
TRBJ2-1	TRBV4-3	ASSQVAAPYNEQF
TRBJ1-2	TRBV7-2	ASSLAEGYGYT
TRBJ1-1	TRBV3-1	ASSQDIGMNTEAF
TRBJ2-7	TRBV5-1	ASSVSDGYEQY
TRBJ2-1	TRBV28	ASRSTGTGGIEQF
TRBJ1-3	TRBV6-6	ASSLGLGETSIY
TRBJ1-6	TRBV2	ASSVAEGARSPLH
TRBJ1-6	TRBV19	ASSIDPGGSSYNSPLH
TRBJ2-1	TRBV11-3	ASSLKGVYYNEQF